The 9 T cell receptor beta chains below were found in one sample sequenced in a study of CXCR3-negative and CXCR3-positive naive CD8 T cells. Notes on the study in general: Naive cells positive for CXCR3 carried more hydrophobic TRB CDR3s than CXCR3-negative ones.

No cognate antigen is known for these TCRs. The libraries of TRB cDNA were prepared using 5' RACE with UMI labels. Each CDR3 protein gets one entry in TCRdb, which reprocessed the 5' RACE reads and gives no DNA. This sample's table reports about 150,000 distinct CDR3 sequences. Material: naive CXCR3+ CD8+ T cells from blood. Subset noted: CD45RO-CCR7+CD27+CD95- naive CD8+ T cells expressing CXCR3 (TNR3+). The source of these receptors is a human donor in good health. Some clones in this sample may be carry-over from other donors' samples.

CDR3: CASANRASGSTDTQYF. The V call is TRBV2, the J call TRBJ2-3; TCRdb proposes TRBD2, but this gene call is untestable without DNA. Germline lookup yields CDR1 SNHLY and CDR2 FYNNEI. The CDR3 length is 16 residues.

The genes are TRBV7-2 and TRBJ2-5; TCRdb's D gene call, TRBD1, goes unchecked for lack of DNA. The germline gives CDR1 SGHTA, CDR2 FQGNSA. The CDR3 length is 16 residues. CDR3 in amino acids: CASSFSGFREKETQYF.

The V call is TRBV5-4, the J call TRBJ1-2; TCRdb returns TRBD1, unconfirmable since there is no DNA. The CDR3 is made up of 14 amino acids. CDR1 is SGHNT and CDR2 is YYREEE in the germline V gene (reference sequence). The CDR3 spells CASSLGQINYGYTF. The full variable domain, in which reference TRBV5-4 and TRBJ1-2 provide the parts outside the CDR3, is ETGVTQSPTHLIKTRGQQVTLRCSSQSGHNTVSWYQQALGQGPQFIFQYYREEENGRGNFPPRFSGLQFPNYSSELNVNALELDDSALYLCASSLGQINYGYTFGSGTRLTVV.

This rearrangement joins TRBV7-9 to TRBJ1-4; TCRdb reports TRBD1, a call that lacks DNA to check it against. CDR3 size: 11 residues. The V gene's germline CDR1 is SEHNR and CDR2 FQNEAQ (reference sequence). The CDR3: CASSGDEKLFF.

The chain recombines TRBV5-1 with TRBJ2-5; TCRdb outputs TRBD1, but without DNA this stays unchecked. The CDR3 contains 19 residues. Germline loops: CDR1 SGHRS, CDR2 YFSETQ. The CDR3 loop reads CASSLAGMREQGGQETQYF. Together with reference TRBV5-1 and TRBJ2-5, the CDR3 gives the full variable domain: KAGVTQTPRYLIKTRGQQVTLSCSPISGHRSVSWYQQTPGQGLQFLFEYFSETQRNKGNFPGRFSGRQFSNSRSEMNVSTLELGDSALYLCASSLAGMREQGGQETQYFGPGTRLLVL.

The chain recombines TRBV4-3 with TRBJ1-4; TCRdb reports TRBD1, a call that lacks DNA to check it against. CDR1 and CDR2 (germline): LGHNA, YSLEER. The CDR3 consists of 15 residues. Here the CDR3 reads CASSQGTGVNEKLFF.

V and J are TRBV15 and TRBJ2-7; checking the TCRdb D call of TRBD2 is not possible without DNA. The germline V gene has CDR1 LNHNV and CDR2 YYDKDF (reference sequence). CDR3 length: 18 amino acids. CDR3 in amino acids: CATSRGLAGGKSSYEQYF.

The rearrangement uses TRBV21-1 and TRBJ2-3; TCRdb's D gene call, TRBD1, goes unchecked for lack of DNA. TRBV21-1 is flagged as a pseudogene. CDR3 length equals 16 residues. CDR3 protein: CASSKEVGGPTHTQYF.

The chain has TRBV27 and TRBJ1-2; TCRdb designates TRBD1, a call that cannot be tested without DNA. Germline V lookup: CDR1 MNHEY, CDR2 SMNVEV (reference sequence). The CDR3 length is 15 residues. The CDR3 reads CASSSGQGADYGYTF.